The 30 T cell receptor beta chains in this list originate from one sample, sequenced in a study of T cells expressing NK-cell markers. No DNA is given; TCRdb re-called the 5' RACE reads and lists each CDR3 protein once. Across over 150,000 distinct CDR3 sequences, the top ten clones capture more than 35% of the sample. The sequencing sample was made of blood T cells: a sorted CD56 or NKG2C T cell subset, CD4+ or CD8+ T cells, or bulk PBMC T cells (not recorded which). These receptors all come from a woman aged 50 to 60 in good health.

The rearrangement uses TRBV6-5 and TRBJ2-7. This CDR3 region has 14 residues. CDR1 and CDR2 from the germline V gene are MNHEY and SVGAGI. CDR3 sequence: CASSYVGGGYEQYF.

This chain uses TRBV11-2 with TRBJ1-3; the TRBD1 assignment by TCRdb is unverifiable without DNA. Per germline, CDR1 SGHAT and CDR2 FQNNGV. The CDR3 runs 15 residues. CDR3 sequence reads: CASSPDRSSGNTIYF.

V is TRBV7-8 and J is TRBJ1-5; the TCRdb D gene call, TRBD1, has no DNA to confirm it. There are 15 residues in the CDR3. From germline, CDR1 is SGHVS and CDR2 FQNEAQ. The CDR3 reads CASSLGRVNNQPQHF.

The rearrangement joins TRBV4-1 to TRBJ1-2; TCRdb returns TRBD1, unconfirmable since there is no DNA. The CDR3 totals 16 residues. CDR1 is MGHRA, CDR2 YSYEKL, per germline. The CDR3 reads CASSQGFQGSFYGYTF.

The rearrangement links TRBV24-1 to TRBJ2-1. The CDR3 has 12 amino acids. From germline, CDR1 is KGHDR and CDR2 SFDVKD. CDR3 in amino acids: CATRTGYGEQFF.

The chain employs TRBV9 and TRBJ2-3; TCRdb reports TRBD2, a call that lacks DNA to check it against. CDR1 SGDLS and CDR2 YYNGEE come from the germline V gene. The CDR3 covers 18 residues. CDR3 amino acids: CASSDERGLATSTDTQYF.

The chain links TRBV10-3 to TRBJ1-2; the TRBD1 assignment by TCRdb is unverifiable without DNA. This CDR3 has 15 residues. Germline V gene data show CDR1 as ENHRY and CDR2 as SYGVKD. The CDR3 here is CAISESGTGIYGYTF.

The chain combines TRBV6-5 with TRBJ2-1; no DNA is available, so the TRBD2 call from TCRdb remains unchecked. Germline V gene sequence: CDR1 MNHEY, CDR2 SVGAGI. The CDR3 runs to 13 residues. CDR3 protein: CASRLAGEDEQFF.

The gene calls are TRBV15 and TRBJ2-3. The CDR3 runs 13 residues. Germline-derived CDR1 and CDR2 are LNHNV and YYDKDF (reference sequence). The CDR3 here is CATSPSSGATQYF.

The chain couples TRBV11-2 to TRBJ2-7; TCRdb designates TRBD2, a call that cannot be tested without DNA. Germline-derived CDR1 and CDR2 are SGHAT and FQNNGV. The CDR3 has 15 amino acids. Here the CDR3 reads CASSFPGTSGSEQYF.

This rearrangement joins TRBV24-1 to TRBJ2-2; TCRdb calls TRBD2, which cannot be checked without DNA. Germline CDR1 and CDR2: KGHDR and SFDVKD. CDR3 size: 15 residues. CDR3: CATSPQWPHTGELFF.

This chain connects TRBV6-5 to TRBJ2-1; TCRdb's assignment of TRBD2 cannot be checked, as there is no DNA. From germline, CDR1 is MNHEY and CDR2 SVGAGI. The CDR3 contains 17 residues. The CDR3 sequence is CASSYIGLAESYNEQFF.

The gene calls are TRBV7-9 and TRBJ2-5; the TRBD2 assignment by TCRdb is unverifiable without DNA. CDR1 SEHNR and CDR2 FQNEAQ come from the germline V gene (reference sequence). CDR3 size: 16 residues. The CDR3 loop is CASSPPPGTSLETQYF.

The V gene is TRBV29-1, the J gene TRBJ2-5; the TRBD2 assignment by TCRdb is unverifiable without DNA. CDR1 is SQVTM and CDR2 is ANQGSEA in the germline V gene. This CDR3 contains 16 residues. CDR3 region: CSVESVAGSHQETQYF.

This chain's CDR3 is CASSLSPDDTGELFF. This chain connects TRBV5-1 to TRBJ2-2. The CDR3 consists of 15 residues. CDR1 is SGHRS and CDR2 is YFSETQ in the germline V gene.

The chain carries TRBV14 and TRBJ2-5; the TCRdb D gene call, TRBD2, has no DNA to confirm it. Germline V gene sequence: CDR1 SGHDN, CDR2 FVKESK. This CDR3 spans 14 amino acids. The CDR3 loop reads CASKGASSKETQYF.

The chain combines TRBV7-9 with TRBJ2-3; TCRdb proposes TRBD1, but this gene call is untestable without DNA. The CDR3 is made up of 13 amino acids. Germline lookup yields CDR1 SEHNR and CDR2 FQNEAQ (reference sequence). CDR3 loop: CASKNPGTDTQYF.

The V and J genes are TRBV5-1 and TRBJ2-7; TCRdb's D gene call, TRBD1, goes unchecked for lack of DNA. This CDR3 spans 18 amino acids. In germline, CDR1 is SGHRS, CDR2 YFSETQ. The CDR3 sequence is CASNQGDIKPNRSYEQYF.

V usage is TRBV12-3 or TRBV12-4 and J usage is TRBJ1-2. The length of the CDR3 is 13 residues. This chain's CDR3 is CASSPNSVAGYTF.

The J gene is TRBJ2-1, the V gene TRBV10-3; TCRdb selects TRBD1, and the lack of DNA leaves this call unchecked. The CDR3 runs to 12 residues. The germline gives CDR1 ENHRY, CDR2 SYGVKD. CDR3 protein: CAISPGAYEQFF.

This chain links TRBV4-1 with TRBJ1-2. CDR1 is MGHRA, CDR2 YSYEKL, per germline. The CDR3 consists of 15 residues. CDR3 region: CASSQGSGSNYGYTF.

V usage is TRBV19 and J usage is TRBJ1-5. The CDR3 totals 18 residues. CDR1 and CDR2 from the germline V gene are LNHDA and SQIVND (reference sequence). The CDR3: CASSILEGSRLMTQPQHF.

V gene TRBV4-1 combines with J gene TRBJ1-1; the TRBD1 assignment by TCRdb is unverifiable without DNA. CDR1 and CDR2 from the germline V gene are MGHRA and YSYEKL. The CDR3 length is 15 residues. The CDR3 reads CASSPGGNRDTEAFF.

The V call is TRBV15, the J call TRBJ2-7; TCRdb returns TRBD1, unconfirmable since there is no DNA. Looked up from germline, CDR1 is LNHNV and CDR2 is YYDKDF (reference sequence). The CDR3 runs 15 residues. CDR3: CATSRDRDPGHEQYF.

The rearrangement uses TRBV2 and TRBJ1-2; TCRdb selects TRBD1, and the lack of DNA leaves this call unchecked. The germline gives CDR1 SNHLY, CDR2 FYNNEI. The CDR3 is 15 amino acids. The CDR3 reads CARREGGRERYGYTF.

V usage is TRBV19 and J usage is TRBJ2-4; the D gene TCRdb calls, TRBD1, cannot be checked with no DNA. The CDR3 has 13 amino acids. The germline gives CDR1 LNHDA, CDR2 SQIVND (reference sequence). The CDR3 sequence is CASSAREYSIQYF. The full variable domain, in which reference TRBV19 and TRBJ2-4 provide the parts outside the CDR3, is DGGITQSPKYLFRKEGQNVTLSCEQNLNHDAMYWYRQDPGQGLRLIYYSQIVNDFQKGDIAEGYSVSREKKESFPLTVTSAQKNPTAFYLCASSAREYSIQYFGAGTRLSVL.

This CDR3 reads CAISESVGGGNQPQHF. The chain joins TRBV10-3 to TRBJ1-5; TCRdb's assignment of TRBD1 cannot be checked, as there is no DNA. The CDR3 runs to 16 residues. The germline CDR1 and CDR2 sequences are ENHRY and SYGVKD.

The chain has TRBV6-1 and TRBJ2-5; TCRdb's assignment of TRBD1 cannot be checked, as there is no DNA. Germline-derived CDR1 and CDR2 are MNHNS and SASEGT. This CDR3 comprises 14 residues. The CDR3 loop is CASSESPGEETQYF.

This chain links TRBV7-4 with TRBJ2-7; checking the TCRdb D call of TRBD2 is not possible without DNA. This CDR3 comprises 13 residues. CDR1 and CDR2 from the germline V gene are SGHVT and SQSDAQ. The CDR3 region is CAIAGTSSSEQYF.

CDR3 sequence: CASSPDPGRLPLHF. The chain is built from TRBV6-6 and TRBJ1-6. Germline CDR1 is MNHNY and CDR2 is SVGAGI (reference sequence). This CDR3 has 14 amino acids.